Each of the 15 T cell receptor beta chains below was sequenced from the same sample in a study of T cells of healthy individuals (dated by TCRdb to the late 2010s). The receptor library was made with 5' RACE. Sequenced on an Illumina MiSeq. TCRdb trimmed the raw reads at Q25, called clones with MiXCR and kept productive beta chains. Identical CDR3 proteins give one entry, which carries the most common genes and DNA. This sample has 85,000 to 100,000 distinct CDR3 sequences in its table, and about 16% of those were observed once. The ten largest clones represent roughly 6.2% of the sample. These receptor sequences come from a human donor in good health.

The chain carries TRBV18 and TRBJ2-3, with 11 bases fitting TRBD2. Per the germline V gene, CDR1 is KGHSH and CDR2 is LQKENI. This CDR3 region has 17 residues. The J segment lost 2 bases and the V segment lost 1 base, leaving 5 bases of the junction unmatched. The CDR3 is CASSPRASGGYTDTQYF. As DNA, the CDR3 is TGTGCCAGCTCACCACGGGCTAGCGGGGGGTACACAGATACGCAGTATTTT. The whole variable domain, filled in from reference TRBV18 and TRBJ2-3, reads NAGVMQNPRHLVRRRGQEARLRCSPMKGHSHVYWYRQLPEEGLKFMVYLQKENIIDESGMPKERFSAEFPKEGPSILRIQQVVRGDSAAYFCASSPRASGGYTDTQYFGPGTRLTVL.

This clonotype was detected many times. The chain joins TRBV21-1 to TRBJ2-1; no DNA check was done on the table's D call, TRBD2. TRBV21-1 corresponds to a pseudogene. The CDR3 covers 13 residues. The CDR3 coding sequence is TGTGCCAGCAGCTCTGGGGAGCACAATGAGCAGTTCTTC. Protein product: CASSSGEHNEQFF.

CDR3 sequence: CASSQDSSYGYTF. The CDR3 DNA reads TGCGCCAGCAGCCAAGATTCGTCCTATGGCTACACCTTC. The chain has TRBV4-1 and TRBJ1-2; D call uncertain. The germline CDR1 and CDR2 sequences are MGHRA and YSYEKL. V gave up 0 bases and J gave up 4 bases, with 6 bases separating them. The CDR3 runs to 13 residues.

The V gene is TRBV5-1, the J gene TRBJ1-4; D remains unclear. Trimming pared 4 bases from V and 8 bases from J, leaving 9 bases between. CDR3 length: 12 residues. Germline V gene lookup returns CDR1 SGHRS and CDR2 YFSETQ. This CDR3 reads CASSKNQEKLFF. The CDR3, as DNA: TGCGCCAGCAGCAAAAATCAGGAAAAACTGTTTTTT. Combining the CDR3 with reference TRBV5-1 and TRBJ1-4 gives the whole variable domain KAGVTQTPRYLIKTRGQQVTLSCSPISGHRSVSWYQQTPGQGLQFLFEYFSETQRNKGNFPGRFSGRQFSNSRSEMNVSTLELGDSALYLCASSKNQEKLFFGSGTQLSVL.

Note on this clonotype: It may be a read error: a sequence one base away is much more abundant. The gene calls are TRBV5-1 and TRBJ2-7; 8 bases are shared with TRBD1. This CDR3 spans 14 amino acids. The V and J ends lost 5 bases and 9 bases, in that order; junction bases with no gene match: 13. Germline lookup yields CDR1 SGHRS and CDR2 YFSETQ. CDR3 amino acids: CASRQDRGENGQYF. Here the CDR3 DNA reads TGCGCCAGCAGGCAAGACAGGGGCGAAAACGGGCAGTACTTC.

The V call is TRBV7-2, the J call TRBJ1-3, with a tentative D call TRBD1 (6 bases). V lost 1 base to trimming and J lost 0 bases, with 10 bases between them. Germline CDR1 reads SGHTA; CDR2 reads FQGNSA. The CDR3 totals 16 residues. CDR3 DNA: TGTGCCAGCAGCTTAGAGGGGGGAATCTCTGGAAACACCATATATTTT. This encodes CASSLEGGISGNTIYF.

The table lists this clonotype with many counts. The chain recombines TRBV15 with TRBJ2-2; TRBD1 agrees at 7 bases. There are 15 residues in the CDR3. V lost 4 bases and J lost 7; bases outside the gene matches: 9. From germline, CDR1 is LNHNV and CDR2 YYDKDF (reference sequence). CDR3 nucleotides: TGTGCCACCAGCATCAAGACAGGGCCGGTCGGGGAGCTGTTTTTT. It codes for CATSIKTGPVGELFF. The whole variable domain, filled in from reference TRBV15 and TRBJ2-2, reads DAMVIQNPRYQVTQFGKPVTLSCSQTLNHNVMYWYQQKSSQAPKLLFHYYDKDFNNEADTPDNFQSRRPNTSFCFLDIRSPGLGDTAMYLCATSIKTGPVGELFFGEGSRLTVL.

The chain combines TRBV6-2 or TRBV6-3 with TRBJ2-5; D is tentatively TRBD1 or TRBD2 (5 bases each). The CDR3 has 13 residues. The germline CDR1 and CDR2 sequences are MNHEY and SVGEGT. Trimming left V 5 bases short and J 4 bases short, with 11 bases between. The CDR3 DNA reads TGTGCCAGCAGTATAGTTGGGGGAGAGACCCAGTACTTC. It codes for CASSIVGGETQYF.

CDR3 nucleotide sequence: TGTGCCAGCAGCTTGGGCTTTGGGCGGGAGGCCTACGAGCAGTACTTC. This translates into CASSLGFGREAYEQYF. The V gene is TRBV7-2, the J gene TRBJ2-7; 8 bases line up with TRBD2. The CDR3 is 16 residues long. Losses at the gene ends were 3 bases for V and 2 bases for J; bases not matched to a gene: 9. The germline V gene encodes CDR1 SGHTA and CDR2 FQGNSA. Full variable domain (missing parts from reference TRBV7-2 and TRBJ2-7): GAGVSQSPSNKVTEKGKDVELRCDPISGHTALYWYRQSLGQGLEFLIYFQGNSAPDKSGLPSDRFSAERTGGSVSTLTIQRTQQEDSAVYLCASSLGFGREAYEQYFGPGTRLTVT.

This chain connects TRBV20-1 to TRBJ1-1, with no clear D. This CDR3 is built from 13 residues. V was pared by 2 bases and J by 3 bases, with 10 bases between. CDR1 and CDR2 from the germline V gene are DFQATT and SNEGSKA (reference sequence). CDR3 sequence reads: CSARRISDTEAFF. In DNA form, the CDR3 reads TGCAGTGCTAGACGTATCAGCGACACTGAAGCTTTCTTT.

This clonotype was counted only a few times. V usage is TRBV11-2 and J usage is TRBJ2-3, with D unresolved. V was clipped by 1 base and J by 1 base, with 12 bases between them. Germline-derived CDR1 and CDR2 are SGHAT and FQNNGV. The CDR3 is 16 residues long. The CDR3 DNA reads TGTGCCAGCAGCTTAGGTCAGAACTACCGCACAGATACGCAGTATTTT. This sequence encodes CASSLGQNYRTDTQYF.

The table lists this clonotype with many counts. This rearrangement joins TRBV5-1 to TRBJ1-3, with unresolved D. V lost 0 bases and J lost 0, with 4 bases in between. The V gene's germline CDR1 is SGHRS and CDR2 YFSETQ. The CDR3 has 14 residues. The CDR3 nucleotides are TGCGCCAGCAGCTTGGGCATCTCTGGAAACACCATATATTTT. Translated, it gives CASSLGISGNTIYF.

In its sample, this clonotype was seen many times. In DNA, the CDR3 is TGTGCCAGCAGTTACTTCTTTGTCAGAGGGAATAACTACGAGCAGTACTTC. It yields the protein CASSYFFVRGNNYEQYF. J is TRBJ2-7 and V is TRBV6-2 or TRBV6-3; tentatively, D is TRBD2 (5 bases). CDR3 length: 17 amino acids. CDR1 is MNHEY, CDR2 SVGEGT, per germline. Trimming cost V 1 base and J 3 bases, with 19 bases left between them.

This clonotype has a count of ten or more. The V and J genes are TRBV5-5 and TRBJ1-5; tentative D call: TRBD1 (5 bases). Germline loops: CDR1 SGHKS, CDR2 YYEKEE (reference sequence). This CDR3 region has 14 residues. Trimming cost V 3 bases and J 4 bases, with 11 bases left between them. CDR3 coding DNA: TGTGCCAGCAGCTCTGGACACCAGAATCAGCCCCAGCATTTT. Amino acid sequence: CASSSGHQNQPQHF.

This chain joins TRBV6-5 and TRBJ2-7; TRBD2 aligns across 7 bases. Per the germline V gene, CDR1 is MNHEY and CDR2 is SVGAGI. This CDR3 contains 16 residues. The ends lost 0 bases at V and 2 bases at J; junction bases unmatched: 7. CDR3 DNA sequence: TGTGCCAGCAGTTACTCGGGGGGGGAGACCCCCTACGAGCAGTACTTC. It translates to CASSYSGGETPYEQYF.